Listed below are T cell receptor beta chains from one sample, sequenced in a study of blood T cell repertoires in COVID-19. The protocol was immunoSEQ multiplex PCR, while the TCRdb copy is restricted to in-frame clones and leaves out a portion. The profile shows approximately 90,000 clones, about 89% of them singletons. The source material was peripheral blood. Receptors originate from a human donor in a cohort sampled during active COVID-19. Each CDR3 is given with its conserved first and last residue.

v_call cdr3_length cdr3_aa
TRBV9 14 CASSPWTSGYEQYF
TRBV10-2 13 CASSEQGQAIVHF
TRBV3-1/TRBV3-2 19 CASSQDASLSGSGANVLTF
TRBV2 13 CASRPDNNQPQHF
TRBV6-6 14 CASSYSQGTNEQFF
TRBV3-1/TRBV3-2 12 CASSQGGQPQHF
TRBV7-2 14 CASSFAAGENEQFF
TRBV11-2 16 CASSPTLRGRTDTQYF
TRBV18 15 CASSPGQGAYNEQFF
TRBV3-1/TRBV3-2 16 CASSPIQGASSYEQYF
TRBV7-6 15 CASSFGQGDGEKLFF
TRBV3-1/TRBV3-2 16 CASSHRGSGSYNEQFF
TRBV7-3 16 CASSFTGSSGANVLTF
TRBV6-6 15 CASSPWAGSNQPQHF
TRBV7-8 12 CASSFFGYEQYF
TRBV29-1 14 CSASSGTGGRQAFF
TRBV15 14 CATSPKFESYEQYF
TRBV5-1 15 CASSPGQGSSYEQYF
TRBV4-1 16 CASSLIPGQRNEKLFF
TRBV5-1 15 CASSLVGTVNEKLFF
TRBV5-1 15 CASSSGQYGNYGYTF
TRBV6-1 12 CASSEELRRAFF
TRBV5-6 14 CASTSRDRVEKLFF
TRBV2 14 CAMTAGTGSFEQYF
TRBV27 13 CASSLRRGTEAFF
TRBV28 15 CASSPGTSGLYEQYF
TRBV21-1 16 CASSTRQGSSGNTIYF
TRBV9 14 CASSVSGGAGEQFF
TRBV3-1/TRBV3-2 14 CASSRGQSNQPQHF
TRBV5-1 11 CASSLDRGAFF
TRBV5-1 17 CASSLMAAGSSLGEQYF
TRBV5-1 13 CASSLGEAYEQYF
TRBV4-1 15 CASSQDGGGSYGYTF
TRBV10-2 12 CASSDGQYEQYF
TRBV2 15 CASSPLGTNLDEQFF
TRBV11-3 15 CASSPGGAGANVLTF
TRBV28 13 CASSTGERDGYTF
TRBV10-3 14 CAISEQGANQPQHF
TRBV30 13 CAWSVGGTGELFF
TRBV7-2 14 CASSSDRGGTEAFF
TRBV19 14 CASRGGQIVLGAFF
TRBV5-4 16 CASSRGGGAIQETQYF
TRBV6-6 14 CASSYEGGITEAFF
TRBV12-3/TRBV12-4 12 CASSLAEAEAFF
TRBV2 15 CASSASTHANYGYTF
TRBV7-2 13 CASSFGQGEKLFF
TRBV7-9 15 CASSLSGGAGNEQFF